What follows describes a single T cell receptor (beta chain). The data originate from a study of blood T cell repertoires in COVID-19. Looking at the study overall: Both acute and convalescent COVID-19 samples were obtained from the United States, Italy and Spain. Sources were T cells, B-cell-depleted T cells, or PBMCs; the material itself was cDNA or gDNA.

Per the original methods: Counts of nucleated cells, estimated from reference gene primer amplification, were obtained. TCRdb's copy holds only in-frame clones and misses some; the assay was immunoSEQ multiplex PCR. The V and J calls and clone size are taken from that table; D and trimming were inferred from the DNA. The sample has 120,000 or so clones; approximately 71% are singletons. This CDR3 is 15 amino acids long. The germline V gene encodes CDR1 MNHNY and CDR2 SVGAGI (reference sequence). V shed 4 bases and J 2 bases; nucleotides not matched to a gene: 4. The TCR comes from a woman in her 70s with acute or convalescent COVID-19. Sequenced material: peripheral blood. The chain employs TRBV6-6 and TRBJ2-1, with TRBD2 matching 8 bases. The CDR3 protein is CASSSGGGTYNEQFF. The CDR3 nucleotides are TGTGCCAGCAGTTCCGGGGGGGGGACCTACAATGAGCAGTTCTTC.